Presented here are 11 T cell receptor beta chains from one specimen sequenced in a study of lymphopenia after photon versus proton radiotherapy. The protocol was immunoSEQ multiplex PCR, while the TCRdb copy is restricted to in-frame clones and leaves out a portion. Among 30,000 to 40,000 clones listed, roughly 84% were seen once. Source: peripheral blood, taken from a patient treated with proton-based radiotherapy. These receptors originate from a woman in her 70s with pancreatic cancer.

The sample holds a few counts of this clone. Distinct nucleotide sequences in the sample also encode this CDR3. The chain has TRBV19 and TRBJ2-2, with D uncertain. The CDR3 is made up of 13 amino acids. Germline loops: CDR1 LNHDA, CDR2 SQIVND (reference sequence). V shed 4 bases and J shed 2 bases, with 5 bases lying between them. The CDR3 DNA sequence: TGTGCCAGTAGTAACCCTAACACCGGGGAGCTGTTTTTT. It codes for CASSNPNTGELFF. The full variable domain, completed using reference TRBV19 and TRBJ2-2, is DGGITQSPKYLFRKEGQNVTLSCEQNLNHDAMYWYRQDPGQGLRLIYYSQIVNDFQKGDIAEGYSVSREKKESFPLTVTSAQKNPTAFYLCASSNPNTGELFFGEGSRLTVL.

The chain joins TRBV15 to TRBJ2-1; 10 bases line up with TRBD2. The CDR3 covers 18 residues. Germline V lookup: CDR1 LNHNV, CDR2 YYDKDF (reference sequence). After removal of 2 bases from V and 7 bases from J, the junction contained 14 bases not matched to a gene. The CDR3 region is CATSRPRWASGRSNEQFF. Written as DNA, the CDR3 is TGTGCCACCAGCAGACCAAGGTGGGCTAGCGGGAGATCAAATGAGCAGTTCTTC.

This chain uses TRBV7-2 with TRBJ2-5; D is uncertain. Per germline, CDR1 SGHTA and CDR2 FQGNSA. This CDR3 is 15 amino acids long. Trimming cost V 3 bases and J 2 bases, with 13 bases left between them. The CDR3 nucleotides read TGTGCCAGCAGCTTTCATCTCAGGAAACAAGAGACCCAGTACTTC. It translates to CASSFHLRKQETQYF.

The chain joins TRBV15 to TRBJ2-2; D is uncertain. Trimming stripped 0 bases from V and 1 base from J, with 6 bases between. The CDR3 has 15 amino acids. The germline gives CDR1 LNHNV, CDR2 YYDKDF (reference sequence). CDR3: CATSRDLGNTGELFF. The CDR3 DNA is TGTGCCACCAGCAGAGACTTAGGGAACACCGGGGAGCTGTTTTTT. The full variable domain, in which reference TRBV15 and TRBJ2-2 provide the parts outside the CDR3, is DAMVIQNPRYQVTQFGKPVTLSCSQTLNHNVMYWYQQKSSQAPKLLFHYYDKDFNNEADTPDNFQSRRPNTSFCFLDIRSPGLGDTAMYLCATSRDLGNTGELFFGEGSRLTVL.

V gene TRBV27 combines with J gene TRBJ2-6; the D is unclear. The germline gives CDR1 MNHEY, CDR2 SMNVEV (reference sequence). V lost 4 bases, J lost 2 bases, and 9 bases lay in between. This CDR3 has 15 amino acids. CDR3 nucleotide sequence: TGTGCCAGCAGTTCGAACCGCCCTGGGGCCAACGTCCTGACTTTC. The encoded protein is CASSSNRPGANVLTF.

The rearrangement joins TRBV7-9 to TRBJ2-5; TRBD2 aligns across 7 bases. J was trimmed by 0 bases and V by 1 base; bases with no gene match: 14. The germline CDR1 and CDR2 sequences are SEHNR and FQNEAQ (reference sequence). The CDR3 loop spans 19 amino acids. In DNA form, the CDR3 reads TGTGCCAGCAGCTTAGGGGGAGGGCCGCCCGCCTTCTACCAAGAGACCCAGTACTTC. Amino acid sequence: CASSLGGGPPAFYQETQYF.

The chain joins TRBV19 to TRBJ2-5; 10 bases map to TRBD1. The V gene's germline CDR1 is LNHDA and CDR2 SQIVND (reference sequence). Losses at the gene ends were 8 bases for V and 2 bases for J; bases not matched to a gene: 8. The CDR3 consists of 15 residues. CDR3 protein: CASLPGQGSQETQYF. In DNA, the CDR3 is TGTGCCAGTCTTCCGGGACAGGGGAGTCAAGAGACCCAGTACTTC.

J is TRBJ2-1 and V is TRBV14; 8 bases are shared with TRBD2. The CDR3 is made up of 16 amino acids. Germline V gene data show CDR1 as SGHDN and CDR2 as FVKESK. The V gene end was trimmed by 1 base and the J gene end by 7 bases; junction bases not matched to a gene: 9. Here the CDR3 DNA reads TGTGCCAGCAGCCAAGGGATAGCGGGGACTTTGAATGAGCAGTTCTTC. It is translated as CASSQGIAGTLNEQFF.

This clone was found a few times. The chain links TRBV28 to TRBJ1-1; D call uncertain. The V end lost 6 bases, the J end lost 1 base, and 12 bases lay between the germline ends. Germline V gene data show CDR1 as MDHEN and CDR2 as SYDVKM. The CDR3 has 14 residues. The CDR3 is CASSPLGPNTEAFF. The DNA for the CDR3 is TGTGCCAGCAGCCCCCTCGGACCGAACACTGAAGCTTTCTTT.

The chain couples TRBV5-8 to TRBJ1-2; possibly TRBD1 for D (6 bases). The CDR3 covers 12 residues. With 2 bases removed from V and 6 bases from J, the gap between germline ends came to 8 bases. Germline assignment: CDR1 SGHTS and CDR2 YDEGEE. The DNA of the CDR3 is TGTGCCAGCAGCTTAACAGGGAATGGCTACACCTTC. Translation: CASSLTGNGYTF.

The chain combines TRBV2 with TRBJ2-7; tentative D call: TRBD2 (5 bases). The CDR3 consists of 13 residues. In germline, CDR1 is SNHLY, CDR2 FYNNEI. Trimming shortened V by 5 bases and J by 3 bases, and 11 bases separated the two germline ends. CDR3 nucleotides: TGTGCCAGCAGTCCCGGGGTAAACTACGAGCAGTACTTC. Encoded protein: CASSPGVNYEQYF.